The 25 T cell receptor beta chains below come from one sample, sequenced in a study of T cells in Graves' hyperthyroidism and ophthalmopathy. There were TCR beta CDR3 regions amplified from RNA transcripts. An initial round of RT-PCR targeting the TCR CDR3 relied on the HTBI primer set. MiXCR, run by TCRdb on the multiplex PCR reads, gives a single entry per CDR3 protein. Here the sample spans around 300,000 distinct CDR3 sequences, about 14% being singletons. The specimen sequenced was blood. The receptors derive from a woman younger than 45 with Graves' hyperthyroidism.

In its sample, this clonotype was seen many times. This rearrangement joins TRBV30 to TRBJ1-2; tentative D call: TRBD1 (5 bases). V lost 0 bases, J lost 6 bases, and 11 bases lay in between. Per germline, CDR1 GTSNPN and CDR2 SVGIG (reference sequence). The CDR3 is 13 amino acids. The DNA of the CDR3 is TGTGCCTGGAGTGTAAAGGGGTCGAATGGCTACACCTTC. It codes for CAWSVKGSNGYTF.

The chain combines TRBV14 with TRBJ1-6, with 7 nucleotides matching TRBD1. This CDR3 comprises 16 residues. The germline gives CDR1 SGHDN, CDR2 FVKESK. V lost 3 bases to trimming and J lost 4 bases; unmatched junction nucleotides: 6. This chain's CDR3 is CASSQIPGQYNSPLHF. In DNA, the CDR3 is TGTGCCAGCAGCCAGATACCGGGACAGTATAATTCACCCCTCCACTTT.

This clonotype was seen a handful of times. The rearrangement uses TRBV24-1 and TRBJ2-2, with D maybe TRBD1 (5 bases). The germline CDR1 and CDR2 sequences are KGHDR and SFDVKD. V dropped 3 bases and J dropped 2 bases, with 15 bases sitting between them. The CDR3 has 17 amino acids. The CDR3 here is CATSDARVALNTGELFF. For the CDR3, the DNA is TGTGCCACCAGTGATGCCAGGGTAGCCCTTAACACCGGGGAGCTGTTTTTT.

This clonotype was counted ten times or more. The CDR3 loop is CATSASSERDGRTQYF. Written as DNA, the CDR3 is TGTGCCACCAGTGCTTCATCCGAGCGAGACGGGAGGACCCAGTACTTC. The chain joins TRBV24-1 to TRBJ2-5, with a weak D call TRBD2 (6 bases). There are 16 residues in the CDR3. Trimming left V 5 bases short and J 7 bases short, with 22 bases between. The germline V gene encodes CDR1 KGHDR and CDR2 SFDVKD.

This clonotype was seen ten or more times. The V and J genes are TRBV12-3 or TRBV12-4 and TRBJ1-4; D unclear. The CDR3 is made up of 12 amino acids. Between the trimmed V and J ends, which lost 3 bases and 6 bases, there was a span of 5 bases. In DNA, the CDR3 is TGTGCCAGCAGTTTTGGGGATGAAAAACTGTTTTTT. Protein sequence: CASSFGDEKLFF.

This clonotype showed up many times. This chain joins TRBV12-3 or TRBV12-4 and TRBJ2-3; D remains unclear. V dropped 3 bases and J dropped 6 bases, with 7 bases sitting between them. The CDR3 covers 12 residues. This CDR3 reads CASSFILDTQYF. CDR3 in DNA: TGTGCCAGCAGTTTTATACTCGATACGCAGTATTTT.

The CDR3 region is CASSRVSLKSTDTQYF. In nucleotides, the CDR3 is TGTGCCAGCAGCCGCGTATCTTTGAAAAGCACAGATACGCAGTATTTT. The chain carries TRBV7-9 and TRBJ2-3, with D unclear. V was cut by 5 bases and J by 0 bases, with 15 bases left in between. This CDR3 comprises 16 residues. From germline, CDR1 is SEHNR and CDR2 FQNEAQ (reference sequence). Looking up the rest from reference TRBV7-9 and TRBJ2-3 gives the full variable domain: DTGVSQNPRHKITKRGQNVTFRCDPISEHNRLYWYRQTLGQGPEFLTYFQNEAQLEKSRLLSDRFSAERPKGSFSTLEIQRTEQGDSAMYLCASSRVSLKSTDTQYFGPGTRLTVL.

The chain uses TRBV12-3 or TRBV12-4 and TRBJ1-5; 8 bases are a match to TRBD1. This CDR3 spans 17 amino acids. After removal of 1 base from V and 0 bases from J, the junction contained 5 bases not matched to a gene. CDR3 in DNA: TGTGCCAGCAGTTTAGGGACAGGGCAAAATAGCAATCAGCCCCAGCATTTT. Residues: CASSLGTGQNSNQPQHF.

This clonotype was found many times. V is TRBV12-3 or TRBV12-4 and J is TRBJ1-4; 7 bases are shared with TRBD1. CDR3 length: 13 residues. The V gene end was trimmed by 5 bases and the J gene end by 8 bases; junction bases not matched to a gene: 5. CDR3 amino acids: CASSLRDREKLFF. The CDR3 DNA sequence: TGTGCCAGCAGTCTCCGGGACAGAGAAAAACTGTTTTTT.

The table lists this clonotype with many counts. The chain recombines TRBV12-3 or TRBV12-4 with TRBJ1-4; D unresolved. Trimming took off 5 bases at V and 5 bases at J, with 9 bases between the two ends. The CDR3 is made up of 13 amino acids. The CDR3 is CASSPRRNEKLFF. The CDR3, as DNA: TGTGCCAGCAGTCCCAGGAGGAATGAAAAACTGTTTTTT.

Many counts were recorded for this clonotype. This rearrangement joins TRBV7-2 to TRBJ2-1; 7 nucleotides align to TRBD1. CDR3 size: 17 residues. Germline CDR1 SGHTA, CDR2 FQGNSA. V shed 5 bases and J 4 bases; nucleotides not matched to a gene: 14. CDR3 sequence (DNA): TGTGCCAGCAGCCTCACAGCGACAGGGTCCCCTTACAATGAGCAGTTCTTC. It encodes CASSLTATGSPYNEQFF.

This clonotype was picked up many times. The chain combines TRBV6-6 with TRBJ2-7; unclear D gene. Germline CDR1 and CDR2: MNHNY and SVGAGI (reference sequence). This CDR3 region has 15 residues. Trimming pared 0 bases from V and 7 bases from J, leaving 16 bases between. The CDR3 sequence: CASSYSKSFGWEQYF. DNA of the CDR3: TGTGCCAGCAGTTACTCGAAAAGTTTCGGGTGGGAGCAGTACTTC.

At least ten counts were recorded for this clonotype. This chain joins TRBV20-1 and TRBJ2-5; 9 bases map to TRBD1. Germline-derived CDR1 and CDR2 are DFQATT and SNEGSKA (reference sequence). V trimming: 1 base; J trimming: 5 bases; junction bases outside the gene matches: 5. The CDR3 extends over 14 amino acids. For the CDR3, the DNA is TGCAGTGCTAGAGCCGGACAGGGGAGGGAGACCCAGTACTTC. This sequence encodes CSARAGQGRETQYF.

Many counts were recorded for this clonotype. J is TRBJ1-2 and V is TRBV28, with 8 positions matching TRBD1. The CDR3 contains 16 residues. Trimming cost V 5 bases and J 0 bases; bases outside gene matches: 8. The germline V gene has CDR1 MDHEN and CDR2 SYDVKM. CDR3 region: CASSPVRDRSNYGYTF. CDR3 coding DNA: TGTGCCAGCAGTCCCGTCCGGGACAGGTCTAACTATGGCTACACCTTC.

This clonotype was detected many times. The chain uses TRBV18 and TRBJ2-7; D not certain. V lost 5 bases to trimming and J lost 0 bases, with 11 bases between them. The CDR3 contains 14 residues. The germline V gene has CDR1 KGHSH and CDR2 LQKENI. CDR3 in DNA: TGTGCCAGCTCAAGAGAAACCAGCTCCTACGAGCAGTACTTC. As protein: CASSRETSSYEQYF.

This clonotype was found many times. The V gene is TRBV29-1, the J gene TRBJ2-7; D unresolved. The CDR3 spans 11 residues. The germline V gene has CDR1 SQVTM and CDR2 ANQGSEA. Written as DNA, the CDR3 is TGCAGTTACACTTTCTCCTACGAGCAGTACTTC. Amino acids: CSYTFSYEQYF.

This clonotype has just a few counts. CDR3 nucleotides: TGTGCCGTCGGGACCCCTCTGGACAATGAGCAGTTCTTC. This encodes CAVGTPLDNEQFF. This chain joins TRBV10-3 and TRBJ2-1, with D possibly called TRBD1 or TRBD2 (5 bases each). There are 13 residues in the CDR3. Per the germline V gene, CDR1 is ENHRY and CDR2 is SYGVKD. Trimming shortened V by 11 bases and J by 5 bases, and 16 bases separated the two germline ends.

This clonotype was seen many times. The J gene is TRBJ2-4, the V gene TRBV28; weak D call: TRBD2 (5 bases). CDR3 length equals 13 residues. Germline CDR1 reads MDHEN; CDR2 reads SYDVKM. V was trimmed by 5 bases and J by 1 base, leaving 6 bases between them. The CDR3: CASSREAKNIQYF. The CDR3 DNA reads as TGTGCCAGCAGTAGGGAGGCCAAAAACATTCAGTACTTC.

The CDR3 here is CASSLNFASLPNNEQFF. DNA for the CDR3: TGTGCCAGCAGCTTAAATTTCGCTAGCTTACCCAACAATGAGCAGTTCTTC. The chain recombines TRBV11-2 with TRBJ2-1, with D possibly matching TRBD2 (5 bases). The V gene's germline CDR1 is SGHAT and CDR2 FQNNGV. V lost 2 bases and J lost 5, with 19 bases in between. This CDR3 has 17 amino acids.

This clonotype was counted a few times. CDR3 DNA sequence: TGCAGTGCTAGTCCGGTGTCAGATACGCAGTATTTT. Its translation: CSASPVSDTQYF. The V call is TRBV20-1, the J call TRBJ2-3; D remains ambiguous. Germline V gene data show CDR1 as DFQATT and CDR2 as SNEGSKA (reference sequence). Between the trimmed V and J ends, which lost 3 bases and 4 bases, there was a span of 8 bases. This CDR3 spans 12 amino acids.

This clonotype was seen only a few times. CDR3 protein: CSARDLGAGKGSDEQFF. The CDR3 region has the DNA TGCAGTGCTAGAGATCTCGGAGCGGGAAAGGGGAGCGATGAGCAGTTCTTC. The V and J genes are TRBV20-1 and TRBJ2-1, with 7 bases matching TRBD2. CDR1 and CDR2 from the germline V gene are DFQATT and SNEGSKA (reference sequence). J was trimmed by 8 bases and V by 0 bases; bases with no gene match: 16. CDR3 length: 17 residues.

V usage is TRBV29-1 and J usage is TRBJ1-3; D gene uncertain. Per germline, CDR1 SQVTM and CDR2 ANQGSEA. This CDR3 is 14 amino acids long. V was trimmed by 0 bases and J by 0 bases, leaving 6 bases between them. The CDR3 nucleotides are TGCAGCGTTGAAGAAATAGACTCTGGAAACACCATATATTTT. Translating it yields CSVEEIDSGNTIYF.

V gene TRBV5-8 combines with J gene TRBJ2-3; 7 nucleotides align to TRBD2. CDR3 length equals 15 residues. The germline V gene has CDR1 SGHTS and CDR2 YDEGEE. J was trimmed by 4 bases and V by 4 bases; bases with no gene match: 9. This CDR3 reads CASSQPGAGADTQYF. The CDR3 DNA follows: TGTGCCAGCAGCCAGCCGGGCGCGGGAGCAGATACGCAGTATTTT.

The sample holds many counts of this clonotype. V gene TRBV7-2 combines with J gene TRBJ1-1; 7 bases map to TRBD1. Trimming took 8 bases from V and 3 from J; bases not matched to a gene: 12. This CDR3 spans 15 amino acids. In germline, CDR1 is SGHTA, CDR2 FQGNSA. This CDR3 is CASGTRTGPDTEAFF. CDR3 DNA: TGTGCCAGCGGAACCCGGACAGGACCGGACACTGAAGCTTTCTTT.

This clonotype was recorded at least ten times. The chain employs TRBV20-1 and TRBJ2-7; TRBD1 or TRBD2 may be the D gene (5 bases each). CDR3 size: 14 residues. CDR1 and CDR2 from the germline V gene are DFQATT and SNEGSKA (reference sequence). V gave up 6 bases and J gave up 0 bases, with 15 bases separating them. The CDR3 nucleotides read TGCAGTGCAAACAGACCGGGACCCTCCTACGAGCAGTACTTC. Protein: CSANRPGPSYEQYF.